The 25 T cell receptor beta chains in this list originate from one sample, sequenced in a study of blood T cell repertoires in COVID-19. Profiling relied on immunoSEQ multiplex PCR, and the TCRdb table lists in-frame clones only, not all of them. The sample lists over 60,000 clones, roughly 90% occurring once. Sequenced: peripheral blood. The receptors shown here come from a woman of 80 years or more with active or convalescent COVID-19.

The gene calls are TRBV19 and TRBJ2-7, with 7 bases matching TRBD1. The V segment lost 8 bases and the J segment 6 bases; nucleotides outside the gene matches: 7. Germline-derived CDR1 and CDR2 are LNHDA and SQIVND (reference sequence). CDR3 size: 12 residues. The CDR3 region has the DNA TGTGCCAGTTCAATTTCAGGGGGCGAGCAGTACTTC. It encodes CASSISGGEQYF.

The V call is TRBV18, the J call TRBJ1-6; D not resolved. Germline V gene sequence: CDR1 KGHSH, CDR2 LQKENI. The ends were cut back, 2 bases at V and 7 bases at J, with 12 bases in the middle. This CDR3 comprises 15 residues. In nucleotides, the CDR3 is TGTGCCAGCTCACCAGGGCTCCCTCCCAATTCACCCCTCCACTTT. It yields the protein CASSPGLPPNSPLHF.

This chain links TRBV12-3 or TRBV12-4 with TRBJ1-1; D unclear. The CDR3 contains 13 residues. V was shortened by 2 bases and J by 4 bases, with 8 bases between the two germline ends. CDR3 nucleotides: TGTGCCAGCAGTTTACAGGTTTTCACTGAAGCTTTCTTT. It yields the protein CASSLQVFTEAFF.

The CDR3 coding sequence is TGTGCCAGCAGACTCGGGGGCAATCAGCCCCAGCATTTT. The encoded protein is CASRLGGNQPQHF. The chain is built from TRBV6-5 and TRBJ1-5; unclear D gene. The ends were cut back, 6 bases at V and 2 bases at J, with 8 bases in the middle. The CDR3 has 13 residues. The V gene's germline CDR1 is MNHEY and CDR2 SVGAGI.

The chain recombines TRBV18 with TRBJ1-1; 8 bases line up with TRBD1. J gave up 1 base and V 8 bases, and 12 bases lay outside the gene matches. Germline V lookup: CDR1 KGHSH, CDR2 LQKENI. The CDR3 covers 16 residues. Here the CDR3 reads CASTTRSGTGNTEAFF. In nucleotides, the CDR3 is TGTGCCAGCACAACCCGTTCCGGGACAGGGAACACTGAAGCTTTCTTT.

This clone appeared a single time. Here the CDR3 reads CASTFGTGNHNSPLHF. Here the CDR3 DNA reads TGTGCCAGCACCTTCGGAACGGGGAACCATAATTCACCCCTCCACTTT. The chain uses TRBV5-6 and TRBJ1-6; no firm D call. The CDR3 loop spans 16 amino acids. The V gene lost 6 bases and the J gene lost 5 bases, with 18 bases spanning the gap. In germline, CDR1 is SGHDT, CDR2 YYEEEE.

This rearrangement joins TRBV7-3 to TRBJ1-2; D possibly corresponds to TRBD1 (5 bases). V shed 5 bases and J shed 0 bases, with 16 bases lying between them. The CDR3 runs 16 residues. Germline-derived CDR1 and CDR2 are SGHTA and FQGTGA. For the CDR3, the DNA is TGTGCCAGCAGCCCCAAAGGGGAGGAGGCTAACTATGGCTACACCTTC. Its protein is CASSPKGEEANYGYTF.

This chain's CDR3 is CASMGQPPNQPQHF. The CDR3, as DNA: TGTGCCAGCATGGGGCAGCCACCAAATCAGCCCCAGCATTTT. The rearrangement joins TRBV28 to TRBJ1-5; weak D call: TRBD1 (5 bases). The V end was cut by 7 bases, the J end by 4 bases, with 14 bases between. Germline CDR1 and CDR2: MDHEN and SYDVKM. The CDR3 totals 14 residues.

The chain couples TRBV4-3 to TRBJ1-1, with 8 bases lining up with TRBD1. Germline loops: CDR1 LGHNA, CDR2 YSLEER. The CDR3 totals 16 residues. The V segment lost 7 bases and the J segment 5 bases; nucleotides outside the gene matches: 15. CDR3 region: CASTAGTGRLGTEAFF. The CDR3 DNA reads as TGCGCCAGCACCGCAGGGACAGGCCGGTTGGGTACTGAAGCTTTCTTT.

This clone was observed a single time. In nucleotides, the CDR3 is TGTGCCAGCAGTTTAGGACAGATTAACGAGCAGTACTTC. Amino acids: CASSLGQINEQYF. V is TRBV12-3 or TRBV12-4 and J is TRBJ2-7; the D gene is possibly TRBD1 (5 bases). Trimming left V 1 base short and J 5 bases short, with 9 bases between. The CDR3 covers 13 residues.

This chain uses TRBV20-1 with TRBJ2-7; 8 bases line up with TRBD2. Per germline, CDR1 DFQATT and CDR2 SNEGSKA (reference sequence). This CDR3 is 14 amino acids long. V gave up 3 bases and J gave up 3 bases; unmatched junction bases: 7. This chain's CDR3 is CSASPSGGSYEQYF. The CDR3 DNA reads TGCAGTGCTAGTCCCAGCGGGGGTAGCTACGAGCAGTACTTC.

The genes are TRBV18 and TRBJ2-7, with D maybe TRBD1 (5 bases). The CDR3 runs 13 residues. Trimming cost V 4 bases and J 4 bases, with 11 bases left between them. CDR1 and CDR2 from the germline V gene are KGHSH and LQKENI. The CDR3: CASSLLDKYEQYF. The CDR3 DNA follows: TGTGCCAGCTCACTCCTGGACAAGTACGAGCAGTACTTC.

The J gene is TRBJ2-5, the V gene TRBV2; 10 bases are shared with TRBD1. V was pared by 6 bases and J by 2 bases, with 6 bases of the junction left unmatched. CDR1 SNHLY and CDR2 FYNNEI come from the germline V gene. This CDR3 has 15 residues. The CDR3 DNA follows: TGTGCCAGCAGCGGACAGGGGGGACCACAAGAGACCCAGTACTTC. It specifies CASSGQGGPQETQYF.

The gene calls are TRBV7-6 and TRBJ2-1; 12 bases align to TRBD2. The V segment lost 5 bases and the J segment 7 bases; nucleotides outside the gene matches: 6. This CDR3 is built from 15 residues. CDR1 and CDR2 (germline): SGHVS, FNYEAQ. The CDR3 region has the DNA TGTGCCAGCAGCCGACCGGGGACTAGCGGGAATGAGCAGTTCTTC. It encodes CASSRPGTSGNEQFF. The variable domain in full, with the rest retrieved from reference TRBV7-6 and TRBJ2-1, is GAGVSQSPRYKVTKRGQDVALRCDPISGHVSLYWYRQALGQGPEFLTYFNYEAQQDKSGLPNDRFSAERPEGSISTLTIQRTEQRDSAMYRCASSRPGTSGNEQFFGPGTRLTVL.

The chain links TRBV27 to TRBJ1-5; 7 bases fit TRBD1. Germline V gene lookup returns CDR1 MNHEY and CDR2 SMNVEV (reference sequence). This CDR3 has 15 residues. V shed 6 bases, J shed 6 bases, and the junction held 11 bases outside the gene matches. This CDR3 reads CASSKQGNRGQPQHF. As DNA, the CDR3 is TGTGCCAGCAGCAAACAGGGGAACAGGGGTCAGCCCCAGCATTTT.

V is TRBV9 and J is TRBJ2-3; no clear D gene. CDR3 size: 15 residues. Trimming cost V 0 bases and J 2 bases, with 10 bases left between them. Germline-derived CDR1 and CDR2 are SGDLS and YYNGEE. This chain's CDR3 is CASSVETDHTDTQYF. CDR3 DNA: TGTGCCAGCAGCGTAGAAACAGACCACACAGATACGCAGTATTTT.

V and J are TRBV7-2 and TRBJ2-7; 9 positions agree with TRBD1. There are 15 residues in the CDR3. CDR1 is SGHTA and CDR2 is FQGNSA in the germline V gene. The ends lost 1 base at V and 3 bases at J; junction bases unmatched: 4. The CDR3 loop reads CASSLGGQGRYEQYF. For the CDR3, the DNA is TGTGCCAGCAGCTTAGGTGGACAGGGGCGCTACGAGCAGTACTTC.

This rearrangement joins TRBV2 to TRBJ1-5; 7 nucleotides match TRBD1. The CDR3 length is 14 residues. Germline CDR1 SNHLY, CDR2 FYNNEI. V shed 6 bases and J 7 bases; nucleotides not matched to a gene: 9. The chain's CDR3 is CASRTGSTPQPQHF. In DNA, the CDR3 is TGTGCCAGCAGGACAGGGAGTACGCCACAGCCCCAGCATTTT.

The rearrangement joins TRBV5-1 to TRBJ2-7; perhaps TRBD1 as D (5 bases). The CDR3 runs to 13 residues. Trimming pared 0 bases from V and 4 bases from J, leaving 8 bases between. Looked up from germline, CDR1 is SGHRS and CDR2 is YFSETQ. This CDR3 reads CASSLGGPYEQYF. As DNA, the CDR3 is TGCGCCAGCAGCTTGGGGGGCCCTTACGAGCAGTACTTC.

This sequence joins TRBV5-1 and TRBJ1-4; the D gene is possibly TRBD1 (5 bases). CDR1 and CDR2 (germline): SGHRS, YFSETQ. Trimming took 4 bases from V and 8 from J, leaving 9 bases between them. The CDR3 runs to 12 residues. Here the CDR3 reads CASSKEGEKLFF. The DNA for the CDR3 is TGCGCCAGCAGCAAGGAGGGGGAAAAACTGTTTTTT.

The J gene is TRBJ2-1, the V gene TRBV6-5; TRBD1 agrees at 10 bases. This CDR3 contains 15 residues. V lost 5 bases to trimming and J lost 4 bases; unmatched junction nucleotides: 5. The germline V gene has CDR1 MNHEY and CDR2 SVGAGI. CDR3 sequence (DNA): TGTGCCAGCAGTCCGGACAGGGGGGTTTACAATGAGCAGTTCTTC. It codes for CASSPDRGVYNEQFF.

The chain carries TRBV3-1 (or the pseudogene TRBV3-2) and TRBJ2-1; D unclear. CDR1 and CDR2 from the germline V gene are LGHDT and YNNKEL (reference sequence). The germline V and J ends were trimmed by 0 bases and 6 bases, with 9 bases remaining between them. The CDR3 length is 14 residues. In DNA form, the CDR3 reads TGTGCCAGCAGCCAAGAGTTAGCCTTCAATGAGCAGTTCTTC. As protein: CASSQELAFNEQFF.

The chain has TRBV5-6 and TRBJ1-1; weak D call: TRBD1 (6 bases). Trimming left V 4 bases short and J 0 bases short, with 16 bases between. The germline CDR1 and CDR2 sequences are SGHDT and YYEEEE. The CDR3 has 16 residues. The CDR3 protein is CASSLTGPLMNTEAFF. CDR3 in DNA: TGTGCCAGCAGCCTTACAGGGCCCCTTATGAACACTGAAGCTTTCTTT.

The chain carries TRBV5-1 and TRBJ2-7; weak D call: TRBD1 (5 bases). V lost 0 bases and J 0 bases, leaving 7 bases between the germline ends. The CDR3 contains 14 residues. Looked up from germline, CDR1 is SGHRS and CDR2 is YFSETQ. The CDR3 reads CASSLDRSSYEQYF. CDR3 bases: TGCGCCAGCAGCTTGGACAGGAGCTCCTACGAGCAGTACTTC.

The chain couples TRBV14 to TRBJ1-1; D unresolved. The CDR3 has 13 residues. V dropped 4 bases and J dropped 10 bases, with 16 bases sitting between them. Germline V lookup: CDR1 SGHDN, CDR2 FVKESK. In DNA, the CDR3 is TGTGCCAGCAGCCTAATAGCCGGGGTTGGAGCTTTCTTT. It is translated as CASSLIAGVGAFF.